The following is a T cell receptor (beta chain) sequence with its context. Per the original data handling: Reference gene primer amplification yielded estimated nucleated cell counts. Assay used: immunoSEQ multiplex PCR; TCRdb lists only in-frame clones, some missing. From that table come the V and J calls and clone size; the DNA was used to work out D and trimming. The sample shows roughly 46,000 clones, 80% to 90% of them seen only once. This entry belongs to a study of blood T cell repertoires in COVID-19. About the study: T cells, B-cell-depleted T cells, or PBMCs provided the cDNA or gDNA that served as material.

The ends lost 3 bases at V and 7 bases at J; junction bases unmatched: 12. Germline CDR1 reads MDHEN; CDR2 reads SYDVKM. The CDR3 runs 16 residues. The V call is TRBV28, the J call TRBJ1-2, with TRBD1 matching over 9 bases. The sequencing sample was made of peripheral blood. This clonotype was sampled from a human donor in a cohort sampled during active COVID-19. The donor label of this sample is uncertain. As DNA, the CDR3 is TGTGCCAGCAGTTTTCCGAGTCCGGGACAGGGTGGTGGCTACACCTTC. Protein: CASSFPSPGQGGGYTF.